This T cell receptor (beta chain) was identified during a study of identical twins. TCRdb independently ran MiXCR on the 5' RACE reads; one entry per CDR3 protein. The table includes around 960,000 distinct CDR3 sequences, roughly 12% detected once. From germline, CDR1 is DFQATT and CDR2 SNEGSKA (reference sequence). Trimming took 0 bases from V and 5 from J, leaving 13 bases between them. The CDR3 totals 14 residues. This clonotype has a count of ten or more. Its antigen is not known. Study findings and constraints: Out-of-frame alpha sequences common to twins exhibited an excess of low generation probability. Zero-insertion analyses could be partly confounded by invariant MAIT and iNKT cells. Within cord blood, abundant beta clonotypes carried fewer insertions, but memory repertoires showed no such trend. Conclusions rested on cross-sectional statistics rather than following the same donors.

This same sample was also taken into another study, of yellow fever vaccine responses in identical twins.

The rearrangement links TRBV20-1 to TRBJ2-5; the D gene is possibly TRBD2 (6 bases). This sequence was found in a woman younger than 30 in good health. Sequencing input: PBMCs. In DNA, the CDR3 is TGCAGTGCTAGAGATAACAGCCGGGGGGAGACCCAGTACTTC. Translated, it gives CSARDNSRGETQYF.